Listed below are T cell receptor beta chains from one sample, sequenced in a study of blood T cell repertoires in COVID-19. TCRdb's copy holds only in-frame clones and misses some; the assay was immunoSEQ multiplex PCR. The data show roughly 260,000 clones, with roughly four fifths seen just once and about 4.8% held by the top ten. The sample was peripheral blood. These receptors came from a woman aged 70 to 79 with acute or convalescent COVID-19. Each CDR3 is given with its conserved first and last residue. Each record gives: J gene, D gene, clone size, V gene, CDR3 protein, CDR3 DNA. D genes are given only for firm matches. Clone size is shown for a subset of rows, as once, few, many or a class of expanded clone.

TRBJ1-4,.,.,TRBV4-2,CASSQGQEEEKLFF,TGTGCCAGCAGCCAAGGACAGGAAGAGGAAAAACTGTTTTTT
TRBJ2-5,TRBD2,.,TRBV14,CASSPREGRVETQYF,TGTGCCAGCAGCCCCCGGGAGGGGCGCGTGGAGACCCAGTACTTC
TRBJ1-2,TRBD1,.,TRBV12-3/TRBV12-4,CASSFSGGNGYTF,TGTGCCAGCAGTTTTTCAGGGGGGAATGGCTACACCTTC
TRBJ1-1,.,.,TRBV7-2,CASSLVVTGGKSEAFF,TGTGCCAGCAGCTTAGTGGTGACAGGCGGAAAGTCTGAAGCTTTCTTT
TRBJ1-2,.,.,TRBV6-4,CASRIQGTLGYGYTF,TGTGCCAGCAGGATACAGGGAACGCTAGGCTATGGCTACACCTTC
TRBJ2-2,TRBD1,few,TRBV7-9,CASTNGQGSAGELFF,TGTGCCAGCACCAACGGACAGGGGTCGGCCGGGGAGCTGTTTTTT
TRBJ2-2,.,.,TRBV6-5,CASRTQGTTGELFF,TGTGCCAGCAGGACGCAGGGAACCACCGGGGAGCTGTTTTTT
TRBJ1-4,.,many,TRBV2,CASRQGEREKLFF,TGTGCCAGCAGACAGGGAGAGCGGGAAAAACTGTTTTTT
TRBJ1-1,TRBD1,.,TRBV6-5,CASTRDRADAEAFF,TGTGCCAGCACACGGGACAGGGCGGACGCTGAAGCTTTCTTT
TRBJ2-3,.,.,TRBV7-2,CASSAGTPKTDTQYF,TGTGCCAGCAGCGCCGGGACTCCGAAGACAGATACGCAGTATTTT
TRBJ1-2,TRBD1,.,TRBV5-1,CASSVGTGGVYGYTF,TGCGCCAGCAGCGTAGGGACAGGGGGCGTTTATGGCTACACCTTC
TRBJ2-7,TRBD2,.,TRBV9,CASSVAPQRDFYEQYF,TGTGCCAGCAGCGTAGCCCCCCAGCGGGACTTCTACGAGCAGTACTTC
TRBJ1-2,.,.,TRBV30,CAWSRLRNYGYTF,TGTGCCTGGTCTAGGCTTCGTAACTATGGCTACACCTTC
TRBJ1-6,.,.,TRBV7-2,CASSKAGPQDSPLHF,TGTGCCAGCAGTAAAGCGGGACCCCAAGATTCACCCCTCCACTTT
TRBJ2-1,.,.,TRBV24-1,CATSDFGGNEQFF,TGTGCCACCAGTGATTTCGGGGGTAATGAGCAGTTCTTC
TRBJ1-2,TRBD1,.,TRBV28,CASLGTAPYGYTF,TGTGCCTCCCTTGGGACAGCCCCCTATGGCTACACCTTC
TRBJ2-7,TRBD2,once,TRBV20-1,CSASTPSGGYEQYF,TGCAGTGCTAGTACCCCTAGCGGGGGCTACGAGCAGTACTTC
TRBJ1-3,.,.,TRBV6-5,CASRPGTTGNTIYF,TGTGCCAGCAGGCCCGGGACAACTGGAAACACCATATATTTT
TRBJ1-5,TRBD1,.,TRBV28,CASSLIGRGDNQPQHF,TGTGCCAGCAGTTTAATAGGCAGGGGGGACAATCAGCCCCAGCATTTT
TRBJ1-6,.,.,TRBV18,CASSQKQGSNSPLHF,TGTGCCAGCTCACAAAAACAGGGATCTAATTCACCCCTCCACTTT
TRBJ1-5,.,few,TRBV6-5,CASSSQGASSNQPQHF,TGTGCCAGCAGTTCACAAGGGGCCTCCTCTAATCAGCCCCAGCATTTT
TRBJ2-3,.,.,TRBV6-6,CASSYGMGLATDTQYF,TGTGCCAGCAGTTACGGGATGGGACTTGCAACAGATACGCAGTATTTT
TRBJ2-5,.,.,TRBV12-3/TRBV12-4,CASSSHPGLVYF,TGTGCCAGCAGTTCCCATCCCGGACTGGTCTACTTC
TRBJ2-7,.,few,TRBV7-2,CASSFNRVQYEQYF,TGTGCCAGCAGCTTTAACAGGGTGCAGTACGAGCAGTACTTC
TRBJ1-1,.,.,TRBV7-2,CASSLFRGTEAFF,TGTGCCAGCAGCTTATTTCGGGGGACTGAAGCTTTCTTT
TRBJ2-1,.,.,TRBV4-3,CASSQGTLNNEQFF,TGCGCCAGCAGCCAAGGGACACTAAACAATGAGCAGTTCTTC
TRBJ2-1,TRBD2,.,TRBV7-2,CASSLATSGSSYNEQFF,TGTGCCAGCAGCTTAGCCACTAGCGGGTCCTCCTACAATGAGCAGTTCTTC
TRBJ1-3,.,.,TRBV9,CASSPQPVYGNTIYF,TGTGCCAGCAGCCCCCAACCGGTGTATGGAAACACCATATATTTT
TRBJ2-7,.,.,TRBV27,CASSLDSSYEQYF,TGTGCCAGCAGTCTGGACAGCTCCTACGAGCAGTACTTC
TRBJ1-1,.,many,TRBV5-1,CASSLGGQNPEAFF,TGCGCCAGCAGCTTGGGTGGACAAAACCCTGAAGCTTTCTTT
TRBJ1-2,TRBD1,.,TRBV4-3,CASSQEGTGINYGYTF,TGCGCCAGCAGCCAAGAGGGGACAGGTATAAACTATGGCTACACCTTC